This T cell receptor beta chain appears in the sequencing data of a study of CD8 T cells in ankylosing spondylitis. V trimming: 4 bases; J trimming: 2 bases; junction bases outside the gene matches: 4. Germline loops: CDR1 DFQATT, CDR2 SNEGSKA (reference sequence). CDR3 length equals 14 residues. This clonotype was observed a few times. As yet, its antigen is unknown. Points from the study as a whole: Earlier literature documents some of the motif variants in reactive arthritis synovial fluid and blood. Disease-associated clones were reportedly significantly overrepresented in matched ankylosing spondylitis synovial fluid. What seemed typical of ankylosing spondylitis blood was a TCR beta motif built from about 8 highly homologous variants.

Construction of TCR beta libraries was performed using quantitative 5'-RACE with molecular barcodes. One entry per CDR3 protein results from TCRdb running MiXCR on the 5' RACE reads. Of roughly 400,000 distinct CDR3 sequences detected, 20% to 25% appear once; the ten largest clones hold about a sixth. This TCR was sampled from a male donor with ankylosing spondylitis. Input material: blood, either unsorted or a sorted T cell fraction (not recorded which). V is TRBV20-1 and J is TRBJ2-1; 8 bases match TRBD2. The CDR3 nucleotides read TGCAGTGCTACCCGGGAGGGGGCCTACAATGAGCAGTTCTTC. This encodes CSATREGAYNEQFF.